Below, one TCR beta chain is given with its context. In the same sample, other DNA sequences code for this CDR3. This sample stems from a study of T cell responses to AZD1222 COVID-19 vaccine. The method was immunoSEQ multiplex PCR; TCRdb's version includes in-frame clones alone and lacks a portion of them. The data contain around 150,000 clones, under 95% of them singletons. The sample consisted of peripheral blood, taken on day 0 of AZD1222 vaccination. This clonotype was sampled from an adult in good health.

CDR3 bases: TGTGCCAGCAGTCGGGGACAGGGAAGAGAAAAACTGTTTTTT. The encoded protein is CASSRGQGREKLFF. The V gene is TRBV28, the J gene TRBJ1-4; 9 positions agree with TRBD1. The CDR3 length is 14 residues. Per the germline V gene, CDR1 is MDHEN and CDR2 is SYDVKM. V lost 5 bases, J lost 8 bases, and 6 bases stayed unmatched.